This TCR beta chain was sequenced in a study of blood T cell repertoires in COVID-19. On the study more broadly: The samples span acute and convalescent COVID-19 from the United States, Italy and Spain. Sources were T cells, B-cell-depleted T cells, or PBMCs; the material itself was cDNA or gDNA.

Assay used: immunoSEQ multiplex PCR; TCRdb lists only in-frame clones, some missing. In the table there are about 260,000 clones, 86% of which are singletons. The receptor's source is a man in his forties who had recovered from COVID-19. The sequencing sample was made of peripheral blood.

CDR3 DNA: TGTGCCAGCAGCCAAGGAACGGGAGGCACAGATACGCAGTATTTT. Translation: CASSQGTGGTDTQYF. This chain joins TRBV7-9 and TRBJ2-3; TRBD2 is a possible D gene (6 bases). Trimming cost V 5 bases and J 1 base, with 13 bases left between them. Germline V gene lookup returns CDR1 SEHNR and CDR2 FQNEAQ (reference sequence). The CDR3 length is 15 residues.